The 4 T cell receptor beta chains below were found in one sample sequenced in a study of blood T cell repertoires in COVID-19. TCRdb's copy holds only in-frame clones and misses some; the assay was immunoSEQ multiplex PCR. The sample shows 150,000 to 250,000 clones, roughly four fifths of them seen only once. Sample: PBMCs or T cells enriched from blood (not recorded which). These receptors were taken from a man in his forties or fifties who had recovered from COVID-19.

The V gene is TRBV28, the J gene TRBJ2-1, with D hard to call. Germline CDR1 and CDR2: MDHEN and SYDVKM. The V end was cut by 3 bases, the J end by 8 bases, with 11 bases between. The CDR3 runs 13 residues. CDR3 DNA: TGTGCCAGCAGTTTTAGACTCCTAGATGAGCAGTTCTTC. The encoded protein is CASSFRLLDEQFF. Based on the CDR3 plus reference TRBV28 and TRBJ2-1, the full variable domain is DVKVTQSSRYLVKRTGEKVFLECVQDMDHENMFWYRQDPGLGLRLIYFSYDVKMKEKGDIPEGYSVSREKKERFSLILESASTNQTSMYLCASSFRLLDEQFFGPGTRLTVL.

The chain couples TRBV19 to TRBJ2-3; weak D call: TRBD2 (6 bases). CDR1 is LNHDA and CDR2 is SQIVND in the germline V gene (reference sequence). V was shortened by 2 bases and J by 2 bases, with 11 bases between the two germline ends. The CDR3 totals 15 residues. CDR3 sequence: CASSILGTYTDTQYF. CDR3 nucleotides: TGTGCCAGTAGTATACTTGGGACTTACACAGATACGCAGTATTTT.

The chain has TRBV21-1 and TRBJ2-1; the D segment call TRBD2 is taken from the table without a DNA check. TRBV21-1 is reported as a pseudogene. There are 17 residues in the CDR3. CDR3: CASSKFESGLAYNEQFF. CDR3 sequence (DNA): TGTGCCAGCAGCAAATTCGAATCGGGACTAGCGTACAATGAGCAGTTCTTC.

DNA of the CDR3: TGTGCCAGCTCACCATTCACAGGGGGTGACACTGAAGCTTTCTTT. It codes for CASSPFTGGDTEAFF. The V call is TRBV18, the J call TRBJ1-1, with 8 bases identical to TRBD1. This CDR3 has 15 residues. V trimming: 2 bases; J trimming: 3 bases; junction bases outside the gene matches: 5. In germline, CDR1 is KGHSH, CDR2 LQKENI.